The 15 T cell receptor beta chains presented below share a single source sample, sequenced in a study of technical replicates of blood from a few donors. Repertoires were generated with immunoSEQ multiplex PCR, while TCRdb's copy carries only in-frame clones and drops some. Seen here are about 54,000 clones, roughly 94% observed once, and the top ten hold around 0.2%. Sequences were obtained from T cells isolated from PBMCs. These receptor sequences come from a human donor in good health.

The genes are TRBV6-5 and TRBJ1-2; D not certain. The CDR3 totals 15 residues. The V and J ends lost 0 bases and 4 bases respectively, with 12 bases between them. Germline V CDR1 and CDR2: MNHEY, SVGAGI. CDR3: CASSYSTVGPYGYTF. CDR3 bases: TGTGCCAGCAGTTACTCGACTGTGGGTCCCTATGGCTACACCTTC.

CDR3 protein: CASSHRGSSYNEQFF. The DNA of the CDR3 is TGTGCCAGCAGCCACAGGGGGAGCTCCTACAATGAGCAGTTCTTC. The chain links TRBV5-4 to TRBJ2-1; 8 bases fit TRBD1. V gave up 4 bases and J gave up 0 bases; unmatched junction bases: 3. Looked up from germline, CDR1 is SGHNT and CDR2 is YYREEE (reference sequence). This CDR3 spans 15 amino acids. Looking up the rest from reference TRBV5-4 and TRBJ2-1 gives the full variable domain: ETGVTQSPTHLIKTRGQQVTLRCSSQSGHNTVSWYQQALGQGPQFIFQYYREEENGRGNFPPRFSGLQFPNYSSELNVNALELDDSALYLCASSHRGSSYNEQFFGPGTRLTVL.

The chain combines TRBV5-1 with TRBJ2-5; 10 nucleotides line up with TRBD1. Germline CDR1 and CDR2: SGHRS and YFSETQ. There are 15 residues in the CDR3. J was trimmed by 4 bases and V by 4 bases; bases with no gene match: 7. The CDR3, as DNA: TGCGCCAGCAGCACCCAGACAGGGGGCTTAGAGACCCAGTACTTC. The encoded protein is CASSTQTGGLETQYF.

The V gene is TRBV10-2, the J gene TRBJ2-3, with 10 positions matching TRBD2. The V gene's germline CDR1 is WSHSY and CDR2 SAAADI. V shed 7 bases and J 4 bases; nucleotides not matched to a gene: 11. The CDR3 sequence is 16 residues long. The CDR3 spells CASTESSGRWADTQYF. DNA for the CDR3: TGCGCCAGCACCGAATCTAGCGGGAGATGGGCAGATACGCAGTATTTT.

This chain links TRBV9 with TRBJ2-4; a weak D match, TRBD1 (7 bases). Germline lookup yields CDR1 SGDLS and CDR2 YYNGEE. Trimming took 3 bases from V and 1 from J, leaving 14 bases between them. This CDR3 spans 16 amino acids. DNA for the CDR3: TGTGCCAGCAGCGCTGGGGGGACAGACGCCAAAAACATTCAGTACTTC. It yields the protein CASSAGGTDAKNIQYF.

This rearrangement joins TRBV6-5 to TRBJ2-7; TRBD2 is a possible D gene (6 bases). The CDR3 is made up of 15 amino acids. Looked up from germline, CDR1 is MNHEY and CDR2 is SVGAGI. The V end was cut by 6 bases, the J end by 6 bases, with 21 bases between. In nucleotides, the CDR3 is TGTGCCAGCAGAAAGACCCTCGCGGGATCCGGCGAGCAGTACTTC. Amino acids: CASRKTLAGSGEQYF.

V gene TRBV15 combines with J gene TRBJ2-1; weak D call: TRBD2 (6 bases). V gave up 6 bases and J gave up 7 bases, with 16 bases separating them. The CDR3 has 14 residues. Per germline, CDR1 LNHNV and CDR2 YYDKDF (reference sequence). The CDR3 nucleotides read TGTGCCACCAGTCCGGGAGTCATGGTAAATGAGCAGTTCTTC. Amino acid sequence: CATSPGVMVNEQFF. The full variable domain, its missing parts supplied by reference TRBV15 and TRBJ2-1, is DAMVIQNPRYQVTQFGKPVTLSCSQTLNHNVMYWYQQKSSQAPKLLFHYYDKDFNNEADTPDNFQSRRPNTSFCFLDIRSPGLGDTAMYLCATSPGVMVNEQFFGPGTRLTVL.

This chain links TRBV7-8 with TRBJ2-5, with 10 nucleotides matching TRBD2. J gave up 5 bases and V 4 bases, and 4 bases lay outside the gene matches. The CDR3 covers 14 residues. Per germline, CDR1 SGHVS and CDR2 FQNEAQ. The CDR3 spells CASSSGLAAETQYF. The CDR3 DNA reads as TGTGCCAGCAGCTCCGGACTAGCGGCGGAGACCCAGTACTTC. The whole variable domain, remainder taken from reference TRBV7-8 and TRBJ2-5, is GAGVSQSPRYKVAKRGQDVALRCDPISGHVSLFWYQQALGQGPEFLTYFQNEAQLDKSGLPSDRFFAERPEGSVSTLKIQRTQQEDSAVYLCASSSGLAAETQYFGPGTRLLVL.

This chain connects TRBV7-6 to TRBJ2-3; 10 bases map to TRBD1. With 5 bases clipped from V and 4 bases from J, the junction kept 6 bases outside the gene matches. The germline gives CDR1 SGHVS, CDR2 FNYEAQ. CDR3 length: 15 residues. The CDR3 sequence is CASSKGQGFADTQYF. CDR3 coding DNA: TGTGCCAGCAGCAAGGGACAGGGGTTCGCAGATACGCAGTATTTT.

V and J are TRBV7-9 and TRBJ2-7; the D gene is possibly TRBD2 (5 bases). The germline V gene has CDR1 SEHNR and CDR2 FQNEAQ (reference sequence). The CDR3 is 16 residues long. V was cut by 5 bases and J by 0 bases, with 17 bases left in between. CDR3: CASSPSWTSSSYEQYF. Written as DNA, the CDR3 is TGTGCCAGCAGCCCGTCTTGGACTTCTAGCTCCTACGAGCAGTACTTC.

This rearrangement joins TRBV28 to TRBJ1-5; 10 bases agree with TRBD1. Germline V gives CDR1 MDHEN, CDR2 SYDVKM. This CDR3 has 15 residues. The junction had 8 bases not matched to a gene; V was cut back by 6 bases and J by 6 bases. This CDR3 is CASSQRQGAGQPQHF. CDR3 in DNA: TGTGCCAGCAGCCAAAGACAGGGGGCAGGTCAGCCCCAGCATTTT. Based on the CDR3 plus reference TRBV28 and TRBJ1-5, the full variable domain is DVKVTQSSRYLVKRTGEKVFLECVQDMDHENMFWYRQDPGLGLRLIYFSYDVKMKEKGDIPEGYSVSREKKERFSLILESASTNQTSMYLCASSQRQGAGQPQHFGDGTRLSIL.

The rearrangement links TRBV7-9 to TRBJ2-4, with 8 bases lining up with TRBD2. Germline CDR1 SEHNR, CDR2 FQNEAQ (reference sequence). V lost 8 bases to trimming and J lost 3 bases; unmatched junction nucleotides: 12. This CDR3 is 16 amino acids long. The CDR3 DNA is TGTGCCAGCTCACTAACCGGGGGGGCCGTCAAAAACATTCAGTACTTC. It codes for CASSLTGGAVKNIQYF.

CDR3 protein: CASSSRSGGFIDTQYF. The CDR3 nucleotides read TGTGCCAGCAGCTCCCGGAGTGGAGGGTTCATAGATACGCAGTATTTT. The V and J genes are TRBV11-2 and TRBJ2-3; the D gene is possibly TRBD2 (6 bases). The germline V gene has CDR1 SGHAT and CDR2 FQNNGV. CDR3 length equals 16 residues. V was cut by 4 bases and J by 5 bases, with 19 bases left in between.

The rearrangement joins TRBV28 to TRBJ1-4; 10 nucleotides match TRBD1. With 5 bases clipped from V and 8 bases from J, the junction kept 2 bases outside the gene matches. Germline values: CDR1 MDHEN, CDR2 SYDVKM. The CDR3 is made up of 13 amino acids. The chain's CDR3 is CASSRQGAEKLFF. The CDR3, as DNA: TGTGCCAGCAGTCGACAGGGGGCCGAAAAACTGTTTTTT.

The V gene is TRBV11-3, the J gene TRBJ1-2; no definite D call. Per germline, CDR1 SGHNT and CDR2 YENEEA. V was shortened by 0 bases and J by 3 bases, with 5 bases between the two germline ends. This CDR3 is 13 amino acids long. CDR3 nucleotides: TGTGCCAGCAGCTTAGATCAGGACTATGGCTACACCTTC. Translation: CASSLDQDYGYTF.